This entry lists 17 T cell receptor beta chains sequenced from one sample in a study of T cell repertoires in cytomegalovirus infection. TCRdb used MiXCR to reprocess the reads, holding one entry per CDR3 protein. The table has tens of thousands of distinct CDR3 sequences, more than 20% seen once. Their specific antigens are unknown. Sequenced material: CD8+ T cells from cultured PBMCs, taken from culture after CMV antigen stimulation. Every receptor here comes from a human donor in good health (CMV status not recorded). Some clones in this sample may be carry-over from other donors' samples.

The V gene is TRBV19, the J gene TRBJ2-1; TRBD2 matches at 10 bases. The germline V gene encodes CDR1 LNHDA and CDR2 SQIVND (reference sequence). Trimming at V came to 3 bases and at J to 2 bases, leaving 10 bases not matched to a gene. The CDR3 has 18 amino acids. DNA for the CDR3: TGTGCCAGTAGTATTGGCCCGACTAGCGGGTATACCTACAATGAGCAGTTCTTC. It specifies CASSIGPTSGYTYNEQFF.

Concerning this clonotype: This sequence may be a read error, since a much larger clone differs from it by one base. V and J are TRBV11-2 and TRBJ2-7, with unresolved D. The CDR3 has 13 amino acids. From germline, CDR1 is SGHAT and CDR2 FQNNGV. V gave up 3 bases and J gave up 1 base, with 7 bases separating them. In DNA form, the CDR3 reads TGTGCCAGCAGCTTCAACTATTCCTACGAGCAGTACTTC. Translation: CASSFNYSYEQYF.

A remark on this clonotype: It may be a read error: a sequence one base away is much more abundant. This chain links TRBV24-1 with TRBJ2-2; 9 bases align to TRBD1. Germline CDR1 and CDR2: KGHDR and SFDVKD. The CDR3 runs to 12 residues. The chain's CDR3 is CTTGTGTGELFF. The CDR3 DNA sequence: TGTACCACCGGGACAGGGACCGGGGAGCTGTTTTTT.

CDR3 sequence: CASSIGSGPNQPQHF. CDR3 bases: TGTGCCAGCAGTATAGGGTCCGGGCCCAATCAGCCCCAGCATTTT. This chain uses TRBV28 with TRBJ1-5; D remains ambiguous. This CDR3 has 15 residues. CDR1 is MDHEN and CDR2 is SYDVKM in the germline V gene. Trimming removed 5 bases at V and 3 bases at J, with 14 bases between.

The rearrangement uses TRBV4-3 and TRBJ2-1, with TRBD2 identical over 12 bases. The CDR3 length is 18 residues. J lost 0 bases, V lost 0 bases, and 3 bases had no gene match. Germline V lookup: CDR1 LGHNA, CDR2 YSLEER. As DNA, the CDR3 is TGCGCCAGCAGCCAAGATGGACTAGCGGGACTCTCCTACAATGAGCAGTTCTTC. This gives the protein CASSQDGLAGLSYNEQFF.

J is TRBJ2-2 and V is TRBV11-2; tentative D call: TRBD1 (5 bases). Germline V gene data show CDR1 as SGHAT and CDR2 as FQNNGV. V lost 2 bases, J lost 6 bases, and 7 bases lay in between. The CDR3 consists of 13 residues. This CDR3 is CASSLQGPGELFF. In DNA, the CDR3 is TGTGCCAGCAGCTTACAGGGTCCCGGGGAGCTGTTTTTT.

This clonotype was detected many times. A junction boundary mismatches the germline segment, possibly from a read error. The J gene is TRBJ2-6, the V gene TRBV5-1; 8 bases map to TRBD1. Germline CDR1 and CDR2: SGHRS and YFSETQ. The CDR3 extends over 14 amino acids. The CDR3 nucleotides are TGCGCCAGCAGCTCCTTACAGGGGGGCAACGTCCTGACTTTC. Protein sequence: CASSSLQGGNVLTF.

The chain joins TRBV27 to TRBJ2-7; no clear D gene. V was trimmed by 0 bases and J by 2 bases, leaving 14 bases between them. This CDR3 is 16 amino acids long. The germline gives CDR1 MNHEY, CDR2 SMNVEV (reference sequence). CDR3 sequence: CASSLSGSLGPYEQYF. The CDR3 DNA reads TGTGCCAGCAGTTTATCGGGCTCCCTCGGGCCCTACGAGCAGTACTTC.

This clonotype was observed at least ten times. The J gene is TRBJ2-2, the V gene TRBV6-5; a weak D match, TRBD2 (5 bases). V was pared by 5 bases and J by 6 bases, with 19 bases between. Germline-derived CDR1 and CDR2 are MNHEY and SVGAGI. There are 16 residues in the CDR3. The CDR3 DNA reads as TGTGCCAGCAGTATTCAGATTCTCGGGGTAGCCGGGGAGCTGTTTTTT. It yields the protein CASSIQILGVAGELFF.

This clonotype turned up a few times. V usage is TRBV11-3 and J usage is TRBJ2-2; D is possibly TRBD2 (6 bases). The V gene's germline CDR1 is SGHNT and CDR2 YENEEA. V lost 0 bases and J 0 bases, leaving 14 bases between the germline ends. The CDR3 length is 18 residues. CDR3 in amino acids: CASSLDRRESANTGELFF. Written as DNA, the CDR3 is TGTGCCAGCAGCTTAGATAGACGGGAGAGCGCGAACACCGGGGAGCTGTTTTTT.

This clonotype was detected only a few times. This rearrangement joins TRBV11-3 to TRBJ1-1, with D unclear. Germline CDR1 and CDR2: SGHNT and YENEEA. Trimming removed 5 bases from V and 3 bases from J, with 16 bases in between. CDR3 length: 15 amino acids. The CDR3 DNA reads TGTGCCAGCAGCGATCGACGGGGAGGCCACACTGAAGCTTTCTTT. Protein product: CASSDRRGGHTEAFF. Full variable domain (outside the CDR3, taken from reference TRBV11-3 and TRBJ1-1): EAGVVQSPRYKIIEKKQPVAFWCNPISGHNTLYWYLQNLGQGPELLIRYENEEAVDDSQLPKDRFSAERLKGVDSTLKIQPAELGDSAVYLCASSDRRGGHTEAFFGQGTRLTVV.

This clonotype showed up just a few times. The CDR3 sequence is CASSLNVQTLAKNIQYF. The CDR3 DNA follows: TGTGCCAGCAGCTTAAATGTTCAAACCCTAGCCAAAAACATTCAGTACTTC. The gene calls are TRBV13 and TRBJ2-4, with D hard to call. Germline V lookup: CDR1 PRHDT, CDR2 FYEKMQ (reference sequence). V lost 2 bases, J lost 0 bases, and 14 bases lay in between. The CDR3 totals 17 residues.

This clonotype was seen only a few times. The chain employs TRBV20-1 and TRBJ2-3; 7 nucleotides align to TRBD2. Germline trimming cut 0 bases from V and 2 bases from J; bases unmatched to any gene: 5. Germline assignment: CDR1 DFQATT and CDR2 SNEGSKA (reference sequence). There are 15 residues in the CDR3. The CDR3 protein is CSARDRGGNTDTQYF. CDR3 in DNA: TGCAGTGCTAGAGATCGCGGGGGTAACACAGATACGCAGTATTTT.

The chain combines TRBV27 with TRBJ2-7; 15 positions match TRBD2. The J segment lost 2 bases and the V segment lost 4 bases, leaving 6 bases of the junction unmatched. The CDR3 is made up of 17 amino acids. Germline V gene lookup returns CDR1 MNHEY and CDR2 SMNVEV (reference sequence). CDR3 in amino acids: CASSSGTSGRKAYEQYF. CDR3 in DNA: TGTGCCAGCAGTTCCGGGACTAGCGGGAGGAAGGCCTACGAGCAGTACTTC.

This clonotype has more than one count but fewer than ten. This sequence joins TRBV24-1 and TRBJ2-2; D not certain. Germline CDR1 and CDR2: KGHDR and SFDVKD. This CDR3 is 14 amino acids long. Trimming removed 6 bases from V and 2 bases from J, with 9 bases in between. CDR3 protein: CATSRSDNTGELFF. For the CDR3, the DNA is TGTGCCACCAGTCGGTCAGACAACACCGGGGAGCTGTTTTTT.

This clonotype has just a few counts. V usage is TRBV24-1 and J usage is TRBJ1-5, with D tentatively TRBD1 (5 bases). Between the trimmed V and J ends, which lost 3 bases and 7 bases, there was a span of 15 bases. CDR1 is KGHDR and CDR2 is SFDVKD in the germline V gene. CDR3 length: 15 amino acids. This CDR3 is CATSDGARGVQPQHF. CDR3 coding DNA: TGTGCCACCAGTGATGGAGCGCGGGGGGTACAGCCCCAGCATTTT.

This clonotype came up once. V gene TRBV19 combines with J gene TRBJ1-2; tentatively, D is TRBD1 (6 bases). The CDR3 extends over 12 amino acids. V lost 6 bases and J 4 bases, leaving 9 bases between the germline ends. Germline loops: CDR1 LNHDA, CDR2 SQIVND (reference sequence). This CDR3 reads CASRQGGYGYTF. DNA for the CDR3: TGTGCCAGTAGACAGGGCGGCTATGGCTACACCTTC.